The 21 T cell receptor beta chains given below trace back to one sample, sequenced in a study of CD8+CD57+ T cells in acquired aplastic anemia. Genomic DNA provided the template from which TCR beta VDJ and CDR3 profiles were obtained. Each CDR3 protein gets one entry after TCRdb re-called the reads with MiXCR. The table includes approximately 300,000 distinct CDR3 sequences, around three fifths detected once. All sequencing subjects had displayed CD8+CD57+ cell expansion on flow cytometry. Sequenced: sorted CD4+, CD8+, or CD8+CD57+ T cells (not recorded which) from PBMCs. The receptor set was obtained from a human donor with aplastic anemia.

The chain has TRBV29-1 and TRBJ1-1; no reliable D call. The CDR3 is made up of 12 amino acids. Trimming pared 2 bases from V and 6 bases from J, leaving 10 bases between. CDR1 and CDR2 (germline): SQVTM, ANQGSEA. Here the CDR3 DNA reads TGCAGCGTTGAAATTTGGAAATCTGAAGCTTTCTTT. This gives the protein CSVEIWKSEAFF.

The table lists this clonotype with many counts. The V call is TRBV2, the J call TRBJ1-1; D is uncertain. There are 13 residues in the CDR3. Per the germline V gene, CDR1 is SNHLY and CDR2 is FYNNEI. The germline V and J ends were trimmed by 5 bases and 6 bases, with 13 bases remaining between them. DNA of the CDR3: TGTGCCAGCAGTATAGGGAGTCCCCCTGAAGCTTTCTTT. Translation gives CASSIGSPPEAFF.

The chain couples TRBV24-1 to TRBJ1-2; 8 bases match TRBD1. The CDR3 sequence is 15 residues long. The V segment lost 7 bases and the J segment 4 bases; nucleotides outside the gene matches: 10. Germline V gene lookup returns CDR1 KGHDR and CDR2 SFDVKD. CDR3 region: CATSPGRGLGYGYTF. For the CDR3, the DNA is TGTGCCACCAGCCCCGGCAGGGGGCTAGGCTATGGCTACACCTTC.

This clonotype was detected many times. The chain carries TRBV5-1 and TRBJ2-6; tentative D call: TRBD1 (6 bases). CDR3 length: 16 residues. Germline V lookup: CDR1 SGHRS, CDR2 YFSETQ. Trimming left V 0 bases short and J 1 base short, with 8 bases between. The CDR3 nucleotides read TGCGCCAGCAGCTTGGGAGGGGGTTCTGGGGCCAACGTCCTGACTTTC. This encodes CASSLGGGSGANVLTF. Based on the CDR3 plus reference TRBV5-1 and TRBJ2-6, the full variable domain is KAGVTQTPRYLIKTRGQQVTLSCSPISGHRSVSWYQQTPGQGLQFLFEYFSETQRNKGNFPGRFSGRQFSNSRSEMNVSTLELGDSALYLCASSLGGGSGANVLTFGAGSRLTVL.

The genes are TRBV20-1 and TRBJ1-2; D possibly corresponds to TRBD1 (6 bases). The germline CDR1 and CDR2 sequences are DFQATT and SNEGSKA (reference sequence). Trimming removed 5 bases from V and 4 bases from J, with 14 bases in between. The CDR3 totals 13 residues. The CDR3 loop reads CSAPVRDTYGYTF. For the CDR3, the DNA is TGCAGTGCTCCAGTGAGGGACACCTATGGCTACACCTTC.

J is TRBJ1-1 and V is TRBV19; D gene uncertain. Trimming took off 0 bases at V and 0 bases at J, with 8 bases between the two ends. The CDR3 is 15 residues long. CDR1 and CDR2 (germline): LNHDA, SQIVND (reference sequence). The CDR3 sequence: CASSIDSYMNTEAFF. For the CDR3, the DNA is TGTGCCAGTAGTATAGACAGCTACATGAACACTGAAGCTTTCTTT.

This clonotype was observed at least ten times. A much more abundant neighbour one base away suggests this may be a read error. This chain links TRBV10-2 with TRBJ1-5, with D hard to call. Germline V gives CDR1 WSHSY, CDR2 SAAADI. The CDR3 runs to 15 residues. CDR3 coding DNA: TGCGCCAACAGTGAGAACGGTAAGAACAATCAGCCCCAGCATTTT. It translates to CANSENGKNNQPQHF.

The V and J genes are TRBV9 and TRBJ2-3; 8 nucleotides agree with TRBD1. This CDR3 contains 15 residues. After removal of 2 bases from V and 3 bases from J, the junction contained 5 bases not matched to a gene. Germline CDR1 is SGDLS and CDR2 is YYNGEE. CDR3 sequence: CASSVQGAKTDTQYF. CDR3 sequence (DNA): TGTGCCAGCAGCGTTCAGGGGGCGAAGACAGATACGCAGTATTTT.

The rearrangement links TRBV7-9 to TRBJ1-1; weak D call: TRBD1 (5 bases). Germline V gene data show CDR1 as SEHNR and CDR2 as FQNEAQ (reference sequence). V was pared by 3 bases and J by 8 bases, with 13 bases between. The CDR3 extends over 13 amino acids. The CDR3 is CASSLVRGGEAFF. The CDR3 coding sequence is TGTGCCAGCAGCTTGGTTAGGGGTGGAGAAGCTTTCTTT.

This chain links TRBV10-3 with TRBJ1-2, with TRBD1 identical over 7 bases. The CDR3 extends over 11 amino acids. Germline CDR1 and CDR2: ENHRY and SYGVKD. V was pared by 6 bases and J by 12 bases, with 7 bases of the junction left unmatched. The CDR3 DNA is TGTGCCATCAGCCCGACAGGGAACCACACCTTC. It specifies CAISPTGNHTF.

CDR3 sequence: CATDAAGTFF. The CDR3 coding sequence is TGTGCCACCGACGCCGCCGGGACTTTCTTT. The chain combines TRBV24-1 with TRBJ1-1; D call uncertain. The CDR3 runs to 10 residues. CDR1 and CDR2 from the germline V gene are KGHDR and SFDVKD. V lost 9 bases and J 12 bases, leaving 13 bases between the germline ends.

This clonotype was picked up many times. V gene TRBV2 combines with J gene TRBJ2-2; D is uncertain. Germline CDR1 and CDR2: SNHLY and FYNNEI. The CDR3 has 15 residues. Trimming stripped 0 bases from V and 1 base from J, with 6 bases between. This chain's CDR3 is CASSEALLNTGELFF. CDR3 nucleotide sequence: TGTGCCAGCAGTGAAGCGCTTCTGAACACCGGGGAGCTGTTTTTT.

This chain joins TRBV18 and TRBJ1-4; no clear D gene. CDR1 is KGHSH, CDR2 LQKENI, per germline. V dropped 0 bases and J dropped 7 bases, with 6 bases sitting between them. The CDR3 is 13 residues long. CDR3 loop: CASSPPAGEKLFF. CDR3 bases: TGTGCCAGCTCACCACCGGCCGGTGAAAAACTGTTTTTT.

This chain joins TRBV29-1 and TRBJ1-1; the match to TRBD1 covers 7 bases. Losses at the gene ends were 7 bases for V and 2 bases for J; bases not matched to a gene: 13. The CDR3 spans 15 residues. Germline V lookup: CDR1 SQVTM, CDR2 ANQGSEA. This CDR3 is CSGRVLTGSNTEAFF. The CDR3 DNA follows: TGCAGCGGCCGAGTATTGACAGGGTCTAACACTGAAGCTTTCTTT. Complete variable domain (other parts from reference TRBV29-1 and TRBJ1-1): SAVISQKPSRDICQRGTSLTIQCQVDSQVTMMFWYRQQPGQSLTLIATANQGSEATYESGFVIDKFPISRPNLTFSTLTVSNMSPEDSSIYLCSGRVLTGSNTEAFFGQGTRLTVV.

Many counts were recorded for this clonotype. The chain joins TRBV7-2 to TRBJ1-6, with D possibly TRBD1 on 5 matching bases. Germline assignment: CDR1 SGHTA and CDR2 FQGNSA. The CDR3 sequence is 15 residues long. V was shortened by 5 bases and J by 8 bases, with 16 bases between the two germline ends. CDR3 in amino acids: CASSKGRLGHSPLHF. The CDR3 DNA is TGTGCCAGCAGCAAGGGACGCCTGGGGCATTCACCCCTCCACTTT. The whole variable domain, filled in from reference TRBV7-2 and TRBJ1-6, reads GAGVSQSPSNKVTEKGKDVELRCDPISGHTALYWYRQSLGQGLEFLIYFQGNSAPDKSGLPSDRFSAERTGGSVSTLTIQRTQQEDSAVYLCASSKGRLGHSPLHFGNGTRLTVT.

This chain links TRBV6-6 with TRBJ2-7; D perhaps matches TRBD1 (6 bases). The CDR3 consists of 15 residues. Trimming took 0 bases from V and 3 from J, leaving 12 bases between them. CDR1 is MNHNY, CDR2 SVGAGI, per germline (reference sequence). The CDR3 loop is CASSYSDSFLYEQYF. The CDR3 region has the DNA TGTGCCAGCAGTTACTCGGACAGCTTTCTCTACGAGCAGTACTTC.

The chain has TRBV5-1 and TRBJ1-1, with D maybe TRBD1 (5 bases). The V end was cut by 2 bases, the J end by 0 bases, with 8 bases between. CDR3 length equals 14 residues. Germline CDR1 and CDR2: SGHRS and YFSETQ. The CDR3 DNA is TGCGCCAGCAGCTTTGGACATATGAACACTGAAGCTTTCTTT. It translates to CASSFGHMNTEAFF.

This rearrangement joins TRBV11-2 to TRBJ1-6; no clear D gene. In germline, CDR1 is SGHAT, CDR2 FQNNGV. This CDR3 is built from 13 residues. V lost 2 bases to trimming and J lost 9 bases, with 8 bases between them. The CDR3 loop reads CASSLPGSSPLHF. The CDR3 nucleotides are TGTGCCAGCAGCTTACCGGGGAGTTCACCCCTCCACTTT. Full variable domain (missing parts from reference TRBV11-2 and TRBJ1-6): EAGVAQSPRYKIIEKRQSVAFWCNPISGHATLYWYQQILGQGPKLLIQFQNNGVVDDSQLPKDRFSAERLKGVDSTLKIQPAKLEDSAVYLCASSLPGSSPLHFGNGTRLTVT.

The chain is built from TRBV7-9 and TRBJ2-3; D is perhaps TRBD1 (7 bases). The CDR3 spans 15 residues. Germline CDR1 SEHNR, CDR2 FQNEAQ (reference sequence). V lost 11 bases, J lost 4 bases, and 22 bases lay in between. CDR3 in DNA: TGTGCCTCCCTCGACAGGGAGAGGGAGGCAGATACGCAGTATTTT. As protein: CASLDREREADTQYF.

The V and J genes are TRBV19 and TRBJ1-4; a weak D match, TRBD1 (6 bases). Trimming removed 4 bases at V and 11 bases at J, with 11 bases between. CDR3 length equals 12 residues. Germline V gene lookup returns CDR1 LNHDA and CDR2 SQIVND (reference sequence). The CDR3 is CASSTHRAKLFF. The CDR3 DNA is TGTGCCAGTAGTACCCACAGGGCCAAACTGTTTTTT.

The V call is TRBV7-9, the J call TRBJ1-5, with 9 bases identical to TRBD1. V lost 6 bases, J lost 4 bases, and 7 bases stayed unmatched. The CDR3 sequence is 15 residues long. From germline, CDR1 is SEHNR and CDR2 FQNEAQ (reference sequence). DNA for the CDR3: TGTGCCAGCAGTTACGGGACAGGGAGGAATCAGCCCCAGCATTTT. Protein: CASSYGTGRNQPQHF.